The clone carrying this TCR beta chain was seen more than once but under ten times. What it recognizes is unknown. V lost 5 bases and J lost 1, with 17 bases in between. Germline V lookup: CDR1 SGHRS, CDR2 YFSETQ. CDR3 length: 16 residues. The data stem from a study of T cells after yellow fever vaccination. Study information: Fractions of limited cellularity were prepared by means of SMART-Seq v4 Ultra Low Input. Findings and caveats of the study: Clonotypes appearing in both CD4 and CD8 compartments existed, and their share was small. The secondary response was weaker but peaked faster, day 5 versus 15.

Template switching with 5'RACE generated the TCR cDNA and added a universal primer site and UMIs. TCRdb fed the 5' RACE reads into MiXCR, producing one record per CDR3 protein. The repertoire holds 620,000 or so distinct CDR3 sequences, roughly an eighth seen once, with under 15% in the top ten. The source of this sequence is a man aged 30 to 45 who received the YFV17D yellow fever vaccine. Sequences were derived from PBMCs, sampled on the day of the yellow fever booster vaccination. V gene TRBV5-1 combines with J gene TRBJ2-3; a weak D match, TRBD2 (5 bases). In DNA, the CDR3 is TGCGCCAGCAGTTCTACTAGTAACTGGGGCACAGATACGCAGTATTTT. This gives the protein CASSSTSNWGTDTQYF.